The TCR beta chain described here comes from a study of control samples from healthy donors and cancer patients. V lost 0 bases and J lost 6, with 8 bases in between. The CDR3 contains 14 residues. The germline gives CDR1 SGHVS, CDR2 FNYEAQ. Generated by immunoSEQ multiplex PCR, the TCRdb table keeps only in-frame clones and is missing some. The data show approximately 110,000 clones, roughly 90% seen once. This sequence was found in a woman between 45 and 65 years old in good health. Sequenced input: blood. V is TRBV7-6 and J is TRBJ2-2; unclear D gene. The CDR3 sequence: CASSLAGYAGELFF. DNA for the CDR3: TGTGCCAGCAGCTTAGCGGGCTACGCCGGGGAGCTGTTTTTT.